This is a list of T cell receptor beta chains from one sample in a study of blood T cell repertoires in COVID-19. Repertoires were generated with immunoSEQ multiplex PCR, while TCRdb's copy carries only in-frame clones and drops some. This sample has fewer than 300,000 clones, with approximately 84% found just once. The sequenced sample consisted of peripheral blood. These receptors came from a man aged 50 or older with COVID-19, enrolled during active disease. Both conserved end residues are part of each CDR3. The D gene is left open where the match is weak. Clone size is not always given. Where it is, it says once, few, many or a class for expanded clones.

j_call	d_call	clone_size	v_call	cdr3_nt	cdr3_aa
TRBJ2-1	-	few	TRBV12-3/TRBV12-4	TGTGCCAGCAGTCGAAGGGGGGGCTTTGAGCAGTTCTTC	CASSRRGGFEQFF
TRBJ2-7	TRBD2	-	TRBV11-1	TGTGCCAGCAGCGCCACTAGCGGGAGCATTTACGAGCAGTACTTC	CASSATSGSIYEQYF
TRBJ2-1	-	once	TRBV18	TGTGCCAGCTCACCGAATATGGCAGGGAAGCAGTTCTTC	CASSPNMAGKQFF
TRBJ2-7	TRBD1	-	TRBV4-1	TGCGCCAGCCGTCCGGAGGGACAGGCTTCCTACGAGCAGTACTTC	CASRPEGQASYEQYF
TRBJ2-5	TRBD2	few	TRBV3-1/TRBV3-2	TGTGCCAGCAGCCAGGCGCTAGCGGGGCAAGAGACCCAGTACTTC	CASSQALAGQETQYF
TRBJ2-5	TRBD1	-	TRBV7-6	TGTGCCAGCAGCTTAGTACGGACAGGGATCATGGAGACCCAGTACTTC	CASSLVRTGIMETQYF
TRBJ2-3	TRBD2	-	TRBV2	TGTGCCAGCAGTGGCGTTGGCGGGGGGGCCACAGATACGCAGTATTTT	CASSGVGGGATDTQYF
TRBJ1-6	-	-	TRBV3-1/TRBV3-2	TGTGCCAGCAGCCAGGTGCCAGGGGAGTTCTCACCCCTCCACTTT	CASSQVPGEFSPLHF
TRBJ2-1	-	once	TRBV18	TGTGCCAGCTCACCGTTGGGAGGAGGGACCAATGAGCAGTTCTTC	CASSPLGGGTNEQFF
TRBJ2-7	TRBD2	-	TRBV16	TGTGCCAGCAGCGCCATAGCGGGAGACTACGAGCAGTACTTC	CASSAIAGDYEQYF
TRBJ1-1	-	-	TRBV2	TGTGCCAGCAGTGAGTTGGGCAGCTTGAACACTGAAGCTTTCTTT	CASSELGSLNTEAFF
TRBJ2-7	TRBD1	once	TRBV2	TGTGCCAGCACTTGGGACAGAACCTACGAGCAGTACTTC	CASTWDRTYEQYF
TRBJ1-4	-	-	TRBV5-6	TGTGCCAGCAGCTTGGGGCAGGATGAAAAACTGTTTTTT	CASSLGQDEKLFF
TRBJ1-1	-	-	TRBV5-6	TGTGCCAGCAGCTTCGGTGGGAACACTGAAGCTTTCTTT	CASSFGGNTEAFF
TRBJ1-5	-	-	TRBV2	TGTGCCAGCAGCATCGGACAGTTTCAGCCCCAGCATTTT	CASSIGQFQPQHF
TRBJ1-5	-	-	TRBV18	TGTGCCAGCTCACCATCGGGACAATATCAGCCCCAGCATTTT	CASSPSGQYQPQHF
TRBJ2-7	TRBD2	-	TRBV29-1	TGCAGCGTTGTAGAACTAGCGGGGGACGAGCAGTACTTC	CSVVELAGDEQYF
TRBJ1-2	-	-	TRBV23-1	TGCGCCAGCAGCCAAATCCCCCTTCGGTCCACCTTC	CASSQIPLRSTF
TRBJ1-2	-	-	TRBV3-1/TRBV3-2	TGTGCCAGCAGCCTTGCAGGCCGTGGCTACACCTTC	CASSLAGRGYTF
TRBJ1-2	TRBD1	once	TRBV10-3	TGTGCCATCAGTGCCGAGCGGGACAGGGGGCTGAGGGGCTACACCTTC	CAISAERDRGLRGYTF
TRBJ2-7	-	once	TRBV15	TGTGCCACCAGCAGAGATCGCGGTTACTACGAGCAGTACTTC	CATSRDRGYYEQYF
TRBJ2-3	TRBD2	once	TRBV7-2	TGTGCCAGCAGCAGACTAGCGGGGGGTCTGAGCACAGATACGCAGTATTTT	CASSRLAGGLSTDTQYF
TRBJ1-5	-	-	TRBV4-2	TGTGCCAGCAGCCCCCACGGGAGTACTCATAGCAATCAGCCCCAGCATTTT	CASSPHGSTHSNQPQHF
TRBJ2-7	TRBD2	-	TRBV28	TGTGCCAGCAATTCGGCGCGGGGGGCCTTCAAGCTAACCCCCTACGAGCAGTACTTC	CASNSARGAFKLTPYEQYF
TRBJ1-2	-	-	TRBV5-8	TGTGCCAGCAGCTTGGATCGGGTTCTGGATGGCTACACCTTC	CASSLDRVLDGYTF
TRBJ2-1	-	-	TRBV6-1	TGTGCCAGCAGTGAACAGGGGCACTCCTACAATGAGCAGTTCTTC	CASSEQGHSYNEQFF
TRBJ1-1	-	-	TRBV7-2	TGTGCCAGCAGCTTAAATCCGGGGAGGGCAGCTTTCTTT	CASSLNPGRAAFF
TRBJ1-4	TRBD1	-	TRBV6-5	TGTGCCAGCAGTCTACAGGGGGCTACTAATGAAAAACTGTTTTTT	CASSLQGATNEKLFF
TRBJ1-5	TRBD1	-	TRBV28	TGTGCCAGCAGCGGAGGACAGGGCAATCAGCCCCAGCATTTT	CASSGGQGNQPQHF
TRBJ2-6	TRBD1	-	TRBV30	TGTGCCCGGAGCCTGGGGACAGTGAGCTCTGGGGCCAACGTCCTGACTTTC	CARSLGTVSSGANVLTF
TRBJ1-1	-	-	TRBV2	TGTGCCAGCAGTCGACAGAACACTGAAGCTTTCTTT	CASSRQNTEAFF
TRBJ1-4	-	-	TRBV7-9	TGTGCCAGCACCCCCTCCGCTAGGAATGAAAAACTGTTTTTT	CASTPSARNEKLFF